This entry lists 9 T cell receptor beta chains sequenced from one sample in a study of early T cells in non-severe SARS-CoV-2 infection. One entry per CDR3 protein results from TCRdb running MiXCR on the 5' RACE reads. The data show 50,000 to 65,000 distinct CDR3 sequences, around 11% seen once. This material consisted of whole blood, taken at baseline. These receptors originate from an adult who was a healthcare worker with PCR-confirmed SARS-CoV-2 infection or an uninfected control (not recorded which).

This clonotype was detected many times. The chain employs TRBV5-1 and TRBJ2-2; D remains unclear. The CDR3 totals 13 residues. Germline values: CDR1 SGHRS, CDR2 YFSETQ. V dropped 1 base and J dropped 11 bases, with 12 bases sitting between them. The CDR3, as DNA: TGCGCCAGCAGCTTGAATCTCGACATAGAGCTGTTTTTT. It translates to CASSLNLDIELFF.

This clonotype appeared many times. The V gene is TRBV7-9, the J gene TRBJ1-4; TRBD1 matches at 7 bases. The germline CDR1 and CDR2 sequences are SEHNR and FQNEAQ (reference sequence). The trim removed 1 base at V and 8 bases at J, leaving 7 bases unmatched. The CDR3 totals 15 residues. CDR3 sequence: CASSLEGALGEKLFF. DNA of the CDR3: TGTGCCAGCAGCTTAGAGGGGGCATTGGGAGAAAAACTGTTTTTT.

This clonotype was seen only a few times. The chain uses TRBV20-1 and TRBJ2-7, with D possibly being TRBD1 or TRBD2 (5 bases each). The V end lost 4 bases, the J end lost 2 bases, and 15 bases lay between the germline ends. This CDR3 has 14 residues. Germline V gene data show CDR1 as DFQATT and CDR2 as SNEGSKA (reference sequence). The CDR3 reads CSANRGAKPYEQYF. DNA for the CDR3: TGCAGTGCTAACCGGGGCGCCAAGCCCTACGAGCAGTACTTC.

This sequence joins TRBV7-3 and TRBJ2-1; 11 bases line up with TRBD2. The germline V gene encodes CDR1 SGHTA and CDR2 FQGTGA. The CDR3 is 14 amino acids. J was trimmed by 12 bases and V by 2 bases; bases with no gene match: 6. In DNA form, the CDR3 reads TGTGCCAGCAGCTTAGGGACTAGCGGAACTAGGCAGTTCTTC. Encoded protein: CASSLGTSGTRQFF.

This chain connects TRBV24-1 to TRBJ1-2; D is unresolved. The germline V gene has CDR1 KGHDR and CDR2 SFDVKD. The CDR3 has 14 amino acids. The V gene lost 0 bases and the J gene lost 6 bases, with 10 bases spanning the gap. CDR3 sequence: CATSDLQSLDGYTF. In DNA form, the CDR3 reads TGTGCCACCAGTGATTTGCAGTCATTGGATGGCTACACCTTC.

The chain uses TRBV6-6 and TRBJ2-5; 9 bases map to TRBD1. With 6 bases clipped from V and 9 bases from J, the junction kept 14 bases outside the gene matches. This CDR3 has 15 amino acids. CDR1 and CDR2 from the germline V gene are MNHNY and SVGAGI (reference sequence). CDR3 in amino acids: CASSPGQGPLGAQYF. In nucleotides, the CDR3 is TGTGCCAGCAGCCCGGGACAGGGACCTCTCGGGGCCCAGTACTTC.

The chain recombines TRBV18 with TRBJ2-7, with 11 bases lining up with TRBD1. The CDR3 totals 14 residues. Looked up from germline, CDR1 is KGHSH and CDR2 is LQKENI. The V gene end was trimmed by 5 bases and the J gene end by 7 bases; junction bases not matched to a gene: 7. This chain's CDR3 is CASSVGRDRGEQYF. The CDR3 nucleotides are TGTGCCAGCTCAGTAGGCCGGGACAGGGGGGAGCAGTACTTC. The full variable domain, completed using reference TRBV18 and TRBJ2-7, is NAGVMQNPRHLVRRRGQEARLRCSPMKGHSHVYWYRQLPEEGLKFMVYLQKENIIDESGMPKERFSAEFPKEGPSILRIQQVVRGDSAAYFCASSVGRDRGEQYFGPGTRLTVT.

V is TRBV30 and J is TRBJ1-2, with D perhaps TRBD1 (5 bases). The CDR3 loop spans 11 amino acids. Germline V lookup: CDR1 GTSNPN, CDR2 SVGIG (reference sequence). V lost 8 bases, J lost 5 bases, and 12 bases lay in between. The CDR3 nucleotides are TGTGCCCAGGGAGGGATTTATGGCTACACCTTC. This gives the protein CAQGGIYGYTF.

This clonotype has at least ten counts. The chain links TRBV6-1 to TRBJ2-2, with unresolved D. V lost 8 bases, J lost 6 bases, and 13 bases lay in between. The CDR3 consists of 13 residues. Per the germline V gene, CDR1 is MNHNS and CDR2 is SASEGT. CDR3 sequence (DNA): TGTGCCAGCGGAATAGGGTCCCCCGGGGAGCTGTTTTTT. It encodes CASGIGSPGELFF.